The 24 T cell receptor beta chains listed next were all sequenced from one sample in a study of response to subunit inactivated influenza vaccine. A single record per CDR3 protein comes from TCRdb applying MiXCR to the RT-PCR reads. The profile shows over 150,000 distinct CDR3 sequences, around an eighth of them singletons. This material consisted of CD8+ T cells sorted from PBMCs, taken roughly 5 days after vaccination. Every receptor here comes from a middle-aged man who received an inactivated influenza vaccine.

This clonotype was observed at least ten times. This chain links TRBV7-3 with TRBJ2-7; D tentatively fits TRBD1 or TRBD2 (5 bases each). Looked up from germline, CDR1 is SGHTA and CDR2 is FQGTGA. V dropped 3 bases and J dropped 3 bases, with 15 bases sitting between them. The CDR3 has 15 residues. The CDR3 DNA reads as TGTGCCAGCAGCTTCGCCGGGGCTAGTTTCTACGAGCAGTACTTC. Translation: CASSFAGASFYEQYF.

This clonotype was found a few times. V is TRBV9 and J is TRBJ2-2; TRBD1 agrees at 8 bases. Trimming at V came to 0 bases and at J to 1 base, leaving 2 bases not matched to a gene. The CDR3 is 16 residues long. Germline CDR1 and CDR2: SGDLS and YYNGEE. DNA of the CDR3: TGTGCCAGCAGCGTAGGAGGGACAGGGAACACCGGGGAGCTGTTTTTT. Protein product: CASSVGGTGNTGELFF.

This clonotype was counted only a few times. A read error may produce the germline difference seen at one junction end. V is TRBV27 and J is TRBJ1-5; 9 nucleotides align to TRBD1. The CDR3 consists of 17 residues. CDR1 MNHEY and CDR2 SMNVEV come from the germline V gene (reference sequence). In DNA, the CDR3 is TGTGCCACCAGTACCACCGCCGGACAGGGGTACAATCAGCCCCAGCATTTT. It translates to CATSTTAGQGYNQPQHF.

This chain links TRBV4-2 with TRBJ2-3; TRBD1 matches at 10 bases. Germline loops: CDR1 LGHNA, CDR2 YNFKEQ. The CDR3 runs to 17 residues. V shed 0 bases and J 2 bases; nucleotides not matched to a gene: 5. The CDR3 reads CASSQEVGTGATDTQYF. In DNA, the CDR3 is TGTGCCAGCAGCCAAGAGGTCGGGACAGGGGCCACAGATACGCAGTATTTT.

This clonotype was found a few times. This chain links TRBV7-9 with TRBJ2-7, with D hard to call. From germline, CDR1 is SEHNR and CDR2 FQNEAQ (reference sequence). CDR3 length: 12 amino acids. Trimming took 4 bases from V and 6 from J, leaving 10 bases between them. The CDR3 reads CASSSEYGEQYF. CDR3 nucleotides: TGTGCCAGCAGCTCAGAGTACGGCGAGCAGTACTTC.

The chain links TRBV7-9 to TRBJ2-1; 8 bases align to TRBD2. J lost 12 bases, V lost 5 bases, and 15 bases had no gene match. CDR1 is SEHNR, CDR2 FQNEAQ, per germline (reference sequence). The CDR3 totals 15 residues. The CDR3 coding sequence is TGTGCCAGCAGCCCGCCGGGACTAGGAACCAGGGGGCAGTTCTTC. Its protein product is CASSPPGLGTRGQFF.

This chain connects TRBV7-2 to TRBJ2-7; D possibly uses TRBD1 or TRBD2 (5 bases each). The germline CDR1 and CDR2 sequences are SGHTA and FQGNSA. The ends were cut back, 5 bases at V and 5 bases at J, with 22 bases in the middle. This CDR3 is 16 amino acids long. The CDR3 bases are TGTGCCAGCAGCCCAGACCCGGGACGGGGTCACCACGAGCAGTACTTC. Protein product: CASSPDPGRGHHEQYF.

This chain uses TRBV3-1 with TRBJ2-7; no reliable D call. Trimming pared 0 bases from V and 3 bases from J, leaving 12 bases between. The CDR3 totals 15 residues. The V gene's germline CDR1 is LGHDT and CDR2 YNNKEL (reference sequence). The CDR3 protein is CASSQDLRWGYEQYF. The CDR3 DNA follows: TGTGCCAGCAGCCAAGATCTACGGTGGGGCTACGAGCAGTACTTC.

J is TRBJ2-2 and V is TRBV30; D is undetermined. This CDR3 is 13 amino acids long. Germline CDR1 reads GTSNPN; CDR2 reads SVGIG (reference sequence). V lost 5 bases and J 4 bases, leaving 11 bases between the germline ends. Here the CDR3 reads CAWAGAFTGELFF. The CDR3 nucleotides read TGTGCCTGGGCCGGAGCTTTCACCGGGGAGCTGTTTTTT.

The gene calls are TRBV6-1 and TRBJ2-2; 12 bases line up with TRBD2. Germline trimming cut 6 bases from V and 3 bases from J; bases unmatched to any gene: 8. Per the germline V gene, CDR1 is MNHNS and CDR2 is SASEGT. This CDR3 comprises 17 residues. In DNA form, the CDR3 reads TGTGCCAGCAGACCTAGACTAGCGGGAGACGACACCGGGGAGCTGTTTTTT. It translates to CASRPRLAGDDTGELFF.

The chain links TRBV15 to TRBJ2-4, with unresolved D. The germline gives CDR1 LNHNV, CDR2 YYDKDF (reference sequence). The CDR3 consists of 20 residues. Trimming removed 0 bases at V and 1 base at J, with 22 bases between. The CDR3 region has the DNA TGTGCCACCAGCAGAGATCTAAACAGCCTGGTGGATTTTGCCAAAAACATTCAGTACTTC. Its protein product is CATSRDLNSLVDFAKNIQYF.

This clonotype was found a few times. V gene TRBV4-3 combines with J gene TRBJ2-1; D call uncertain. The CDR3 length is 14 residues. V gave up 3 bases and J gave up 4 bases, with 10 bases separating them. The germline V gene has CDR1 LGHNA and CDR2 YSLEER. This CDR3 reads CASSQVSEYNEQFF. In nucleotides, the CDR3 is TGCGCCAGCAGCCAGGTATCGGAGTACAATGAGCAGTTCTTC.

In its sample, this clonotype was seen many times. The chain employs TRBV4-3 and TRBJ1-3; TRBD1 is a possible D gene (5 bases). The CDR3 contains 14 residues. V shed 1 base and J shed 2 bases, with 6 bases lying between them. CDR1 and CDR2 (germline): LGHNA, YSLEER. DNA for the CDR3: TGCGCCAGCAGCCAAGGGGGGACTGGAAACACCATATATTTT. Amino acids: CASSQGGTGNTIYF.

This clonotype was observed many times. This rearrangement joins TRBV6-2 or TRBV6-3 to TRBJ2-5; no clear D. The CDR3 spans 11 residues. Germline values: CDR1 MNHEY, CDR2 SVGEGT. V lost 8 bases and J lost 2, with 6 bases in between. The CDR3 DNA reads TGTGCCAGCCTCGGTCAAGAGACCCAGTACTTC. It codes for CASLGQETQYF.

This clonotype was observed a few times. This chain joins TRBV27 and TRBJ2-7, with D perhaps matching TRBD2 (7 bases). Between the trimmed V and J ends, which lost 3 bases and 1 base, there was a span of 10 bases. This CDR3 comprises 14 residues. CDR1 and CDR2 from the germline V gene are MNHEY and SMNVEV (reference sequence). The CDR3 DNA is TGTGCCAGCAGTTTTAGGGGGGGGTCCTACGAGCAGTACTTC. Amino acids: CASSFRGGSYEQYF.

This clonotype came up a few times. The chain has TRBV7-9 and TRBJ2-7, with 7 bases that match TRBD2. Losses at the gene ends were 2 bases for V and 6 bases for J; bases not matched to a gene: 1. The CDR3 is 12 amino acids. Germline-derived CDR1 and CDR2 are SEHNR and FQNEAQ (reference sequence). The CDR3, as DNA: TGTGCCAGCAGCTTAAGGACTAGCGAGCAGTACTTC. Translated: CASSLRTSEQYF. The complete variable domain, with remaining parts taken from reference TRBV7-9 and TRBJ2-7, reads DTGVSQNPRHKITKRGQNVTFRCDPISEHNRLYWYRQTLGQGPEFLTYFQNEAQLEKSRLLSDRFSAERPKGSFSTLEIQRTEQGDSAMYLCASSLRTSEQYFGPGTRLTVT.

Only a few counts were recorded for this clonotype. This chain links TRBV7-8 with TRBJ2-3; possibly TRBD1 for D (5 bases). V was pared by 6 bases and J by 0 bases, with 16 bases between. Per germline, CDR1 SGHVS and CDR2 FQNEAQ. This CDR3 is built from 16 residues. CDR3 in DNA: TGTGCCAGCAGTCAAGGGGCGACCGGAAGCACAGATACGCAGTATTTT. Its protein product is CASSQGATGSTDTQYF.

There are a few counts of this clonotype. The chain uses TRBV7-2 and TRBJ2-7; 12 bases match TRBD2. V lost 5 bases to trimming and J lost 5 bases; unmatched junction nucleotides: 7. CDR3 length: 15 residues. Germline V gene data show CDR1 as SGHTA and CDR2 as FQGNSA. CDR3 sequence reads: CASSNGLAGSHEQYF. CDR3 coding DNA: TGTGCCAGCAGCAACGGACTAGCGGGATCCCACGAGCAGTACTTC.

This clonotype was seen more than once but under ten times. V and J are TRBV7-9 and TRBJ1-1, with D possibly TRBD1 on 5 matching bases. Between the trimmed V and J ends, which lost 3 bases and 6 bases, there was a span of 14 bases. CDR1 is SEHNR and CDR2 is FQNEAQ in the germline V gene (reference sequence). The CDR3 covers 14 residues. The CDR3 loop is CASSLNGRDSEAFF. CDR3 nucleotides: TGTGCCAGCAGCTTGAATGGTAGGGACTCTGAAGCTTTCTTT.

Note on this clonotype: This may be a read error: a much more frequent sequence differs by one nucleotide. The chain couples TRBV9 to TRBJ2-3; D not resolved. V was clipped by 2 bases and J by 0 bases, with 1 base between them. The length of the CDR3 is 12 residues. Germline V gene lookup returns CDR1 SGDLS and CDR2 YYNGEE. CDR3 in DNA: TGTGCCAGCAGCGTTAGCACAGATACGCAGTATTTT. Translation gives CASSVSTDTQYF.

The sample holds many counts of this clonotype. The chain employs TRBV29-1 and TRBJ1-2, with TRBD1 identical over 8 bases. The V gene's germline CDR1 is SQVTM and CDR2 ANQGSEA. J was trimmed by 3 bases and V by 7 bases; bases with no gene match: 7. The CDR3 runs to 13 residues. This CDR3 reads CSAKTGEDYGYTF. DNA of the CDR3: TGCAGCGCCAAGACAGGGGAAGACTATGGCTACACCTTC.

This clonotype was recorded at least ten times. For the CDR3, the DNA is TGTGCCAGCAGTTTACCACAGGGGATAGGGGCAGATACGCAGTATTTT. It encodes CASSLPQGIGADTQYF. The chain joins TRBV12-3 or TRBV12-4 to TRBJ2-3; the match to TRBD1 covers 7 bases. J lost 4 bases, V lost 2 bases, and 9 bases had no gene match. The CDR3 sequence is 16 residues long.

The chain is built from TRBV27 and TRBJ1-5, with D hard to call. The CDR3 runs to 18 residues. V shed 5 bases and J shed 0 bases, with 20 bases lying between them. The germline gives CDR1 MNHEY, CDR2 SMNVEV (reference sequence). This CDR3 reads CASSGWIRAEDSNQPQHF. CDR3 DNA sequence: TGTGCCAGCAGTGGGTGGATTCGGGCAGAGGATAGCAATCAGCCCCAGCATTTT.

The chain has TRBV28 and TRBJ2-1; 7 positions agree with TRBD2. From germline, CDR1 is MDHEN and CDR2 SYDVKM. Trimming took 7 bases from V and 1 from J; bases not matched to a gene: 13. The CDR3 has 17 residues. The CDR3 region has the DNA TGTGCCAGCACTTCCCCTAGCGGCACTTCGTCCTACAATGAGCAGTTCTTC. Translation gives CASTSPSGTSSYNEQFF.